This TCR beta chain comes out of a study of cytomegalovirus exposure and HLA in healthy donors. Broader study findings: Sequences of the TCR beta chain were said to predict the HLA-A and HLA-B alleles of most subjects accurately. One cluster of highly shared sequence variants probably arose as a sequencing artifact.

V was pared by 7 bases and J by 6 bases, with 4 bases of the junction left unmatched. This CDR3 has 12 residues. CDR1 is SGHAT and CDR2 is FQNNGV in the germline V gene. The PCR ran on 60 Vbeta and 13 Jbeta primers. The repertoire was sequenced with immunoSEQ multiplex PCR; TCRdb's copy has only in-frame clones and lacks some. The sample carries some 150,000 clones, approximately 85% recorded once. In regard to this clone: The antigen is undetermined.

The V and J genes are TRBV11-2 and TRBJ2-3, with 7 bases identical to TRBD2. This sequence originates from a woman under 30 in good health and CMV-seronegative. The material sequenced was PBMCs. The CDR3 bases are TGTGCCAGCACCGCCGGGAGGGATACGCAGTATTTT. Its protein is CASTAGRDTQYF.